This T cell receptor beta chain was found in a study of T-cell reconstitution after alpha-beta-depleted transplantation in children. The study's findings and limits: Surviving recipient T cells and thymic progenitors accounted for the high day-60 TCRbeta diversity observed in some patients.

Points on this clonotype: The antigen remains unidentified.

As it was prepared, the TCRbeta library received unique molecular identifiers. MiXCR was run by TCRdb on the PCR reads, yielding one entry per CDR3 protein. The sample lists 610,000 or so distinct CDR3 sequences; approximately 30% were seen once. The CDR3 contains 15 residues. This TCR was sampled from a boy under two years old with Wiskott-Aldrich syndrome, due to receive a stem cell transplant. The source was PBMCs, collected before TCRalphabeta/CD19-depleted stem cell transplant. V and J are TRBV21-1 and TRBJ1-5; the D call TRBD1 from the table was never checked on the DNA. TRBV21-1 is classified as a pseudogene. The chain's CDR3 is CASSNPGRHNQPQHF. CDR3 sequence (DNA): TGTGCCAGCAGCAATCCGGGACGGCACAATCAGCCCCAGCATTTT.